These T cell receptor beta chains were read from a single sample in a study of regulatory T cells in long-lasting Graves disease. TCRdb passed the multiplex PCR reads through MiXCR, listing each CDR3 protein once. There are some 340,000 distinct CDR3 sequences in the sample; 12% occur only once, and 18% lies in the top ten. These data also featured in a second study, about T cells in Graves' hyperthyroidism and ophthalmopathy.

Here the sequenced sample was peripheral blood mononuclear cells (PBMCs), taken at new diagnosis, from a patient treated with antithyroid drugs. All receptors derive from a woman aged 18-30 years with Graves disease. Each CDR3 is given with its conserved first and last residue. The order of the fields is D gene, V gene, J gene, clone size, CDR3 protein, CDR3 DNA. D genes are given only for firm matches. Not all rows give a size; the values are once, few, many and, for expanded clones, a class.

TRBD1	TRBV7-8	TRBJ1-1	many	CASSSGQGLRGTNTEAFF	TGTGCCAGCAGCTCCGGACAGGGCCTACGGGGTACGAACACTGAAGCTTTCTTT
TRBD2	TRBV7-6	TRBJ2-2	.	CASSSLKRGAVYTGELFF	TGTGCCAGCAGCTCATTGAAGCGGGGGGCGGTATACACCGGGGAGCTGTTTTTT
TRBD1	TRBV7-2	TRBJ1-5	.	CASSLEGTGVWQPQHF	TGTGCCAGCAGCTTAGAGGGGACAGGGGTTTGGCAGCCCCAGCATTTT
.	TRBV7-9	TRBJ2-5	.	CASSLPARRRGKETQYF	TGTGCCAGCAGCTTACCCGCAAGACGTAGGGGTAAAGAGACCCAGTACTTC
TRBD1	TRBV2	TRBJ2-4	many	CASKATNRGDIQYF	TGTGCCAGCAAAGCCACCAACAGGGGAGACATTCAGTACTTC
.	TRBV29-1	TRBJ2-7	many	CSARQRAYEQYF	TGCAGCGCCCGACAGAGAGCCTACGAGCAGTACTTC
.	TRBV16	TRBJ1-2	many	CASSQWGEAYGYTF	TGTGCCAGCAGCCAATGGGGAGAGGCCTATGGCTACACCTTC
.	TRBV7-9	TRBJ1-3	.	CASSQDGFSGNTIYF	TGTGCCAGCAGCCAGGACGGATTCTCTGGAAACACCATATATTTT
TRBD1	TRBV2	TRBJ2-7	.	CASTLIGTEAYEQYF	TGTGCCAGCACCTTGATAGGGACAGAAGCCTACGAGCAGTACTTC
TRBD2	TRBV19	TRBJ2-7	few	CASSIASGPYEQYF	TGTGCCAGTAGTATTGCTAGCGGTCCCTACGAGCAGTACTTC
TRBD1	TRBV28	TRBJ1-3	many	CASIHQGQGDSGNTIYF	TGTGCCAGCATCCACCAGGGACAGGGAGACTCTGGAAACACCATATATTTT
TRBD2	TRBV27	TRBJ2-2	many	CASSWAGDTGELFF	TGTGCCAGCAGTTGGGCGGGAGACACCGGGGAGCTGTTTTTT
.	TRBV11-2	TRBJ2-3	many	CASSPRQKSTDTQYF	TGTGCCAGCAGCCCTAGACAAAAAAGCACAGATACGCAGTATTTT
.	TRBV11-2	TRBJ2-1	many	CASRDHGQPGDEQFF	TGTGCCAGCAGGGACCACGGACAGCCAGGTGATGAGCAGTTCTTC
TRBD2	TRBV7-2	TRBJ2-1	many	CASSTPSGKQFF	TGTGCCAGCAGCACGCCTAGCGGTAAGCAGTTCTTC
.	TRBV10-3	TRBJ1-4	.	CAIKRVKGEKLFF	TGTGCCATCAAACGGGTTAAAGGTGAAAAACTGTTTTTT
.	TRBV7-3	TRBJ2-1	many	CASSLINSADEQFF	TGTGCCAGCAGCTTAATAAATAGCGCCGATGAGCAGTTCTTC
.	TRBV20-1	TRBJ1-2	many	CSAPARDIGYGYTF	TGCAGTGCTCCCGCACGGGACATAGGCTATGGCTACACCTTC
TRBD1	TRBV19	TRBJ2-4	few	CASSMTGGAKNIQYF	TGTGCCAGTAGTATGACAGGGGGAGCCAAAAACATTCAGTACTTC
TRBD1	TRBV27	TRBJ2-7	many	CASSSYGRGLEQYF	TGTGCCAGCAGCTCCTACGGCAGGGGGCTCGAGCAGTACTTC
.	TRBV6-1	TRBJ2-7	few	CASRRKLEEQYF	TGTGCCAGCAGGAGGAAGTTAGAGGAGCAGTACTTC
.	TRBV29-1	TRBJ2-7	many	CSVGPGSSYEQYF	TGCAGCGTTGGGCCCGGGAGCTCCTACGAGCAGTACTTC
.	TRBV10-3	TRBJ2-1	.	CAISDGGTSSYNEQFF	TGTGCCATCAGTGACGGGGGCACAAGCTCCTACAATGAGCAGTTCTTC
.	TRBV7-8	TRBJ2-1	many	CASSLNGISYNEQFF	TGTGCCAGCAGCTTAAATGGGATTTCCTACAATGAGCAGTTCTTC
.	TRBV3-1	TRBJ2-1	many	CASSPDPREREQFF	TGTGCCAGCAGCCCAGACCCCAGGGAAAGAGAGCAGTTCTTC
.	TRBV6-1	TRBJ1-1	.	CASNEQGSSEAFF	TGTGCCAGCAACGAACAGGGTTCAAGTGAAGCTTTCTTT